This passage covers 25 T cell receptor beta chains from one sample sequenced in a study of cytomegalovirus exposure and HLA in healthy donors. The PCR had 60 Vbeta and 13 Jbeta primers. Using immunoSEQ multiplex PCR, the repertoire was profiled, and TCRdb retains in-frame clones only, with some absent. The data hold some 180,000 clones, with 82% observed a single time. The sample comprised PBMCs. The origin of the receptors is a man aged 40-49 years in good health and CMV-seronegative.

The rearrangement links TRBV5-6 to TRBJ2-1; D is perhaps TRBD1 (6 bases). Trimming left V 4 bases short and J 0 bases short, with 14 bases between. The CDR3 totals 16 residues. CDR1 is SGHDT and CDR2 is YYEEEE in the germline V gene. CDR3 sequence (DNA): TGTGCCAGCAGCCGAGGTACAGGGAGCTCCTACAATGAGCAGTTCTTC. It codes for CASSRGTGSSYNEQFF.

This rearrangement joins TRBV28 to TRBJ2-3, with 8 positions matching TRBD1. The germline V gene has CDR1 MDHEN and CDR2 SYDVKM. The CDR3 contains 16 residues. V lost 7 bases and J lost 0; bases outside the gene matches: 9. The CDR3 coding sequence is TGTGCCAGCAACTCGCCCGGACAGGGTAGCACAGATACGCAGTATTTT. Translating gives CASNSPGQGSTDTQYF.

V and J are TRBV6-6 and TRBJ1-2; 7 nucleotides line up with TRBD1. Trimming removed 6 bases from V and 8 bases from J; junction bases left unmatched: 9. CDR1 is MNHNY, CDR2 SVGAGI, per germline (reference sequence). CDR3 size: 13 residues. The CDR3 bases are TGTGCCAGCAGCCCGGACAGGACTGGGGGCTACACCTTC. Encoded protein: CASSPDRTGGYTF.

The V and J genes are TRBV5-6 and TRBJ1-1, with TRBD1 matching 8 bases. Germline V gene sequence: CDR1 SGHDT, CDR2 YYEEEE. The length of the CDR3 is 15 residues. Losses at the gene ends were 4 bases for V and 4 bases for J; bases not matched to a gene: 9. The CDR3: CASSTWTGRSTEAFF. CDR3 coding DNA: TGTGCCAGCAGCACGTGGACAGGGAGGAGCACTGAAGCTTTCTTT.

The genes are TRBV6-1 and TRBJ2-7, with 9 bases fitting TRBD1. This CDR3 spans 15 amino acids. Germline values: CDR1 MNHNS, CDR2 SASEGT. V lost 7 bases, J lost 3 bases, and 10 bases stayed unmatched. CDR3 nucleotide sequence: TGTGCCAGCATGATTCCCGGGACAGGGCGCTACGAGCAGTACTTC. Protein sequence: CASMIPGTGRYEQYF.

This chain connects TRBV25-1 to TRBJ1-1; D is possibly TRBD1 (6 bases). The CDR3 loop spans 12 amino acids. Germline values: CDR1 MGHDK, CDR2 SYGVNS. Trimming shortened V by 7 bases and J by 1 base, and 7 bases separated the two germline ends. The CDR3 DNA follows: TGTGCCAGCAACAGGGCGAACACTGAAGCTTTCTTT. Its protein is CASNRANTEAFF.

This clone occurred a few times. The chain combines TRBV30 with TRBJ1-1; D remains ambiguous. V dropped 5 bases and J dropped 4 bases, with 17 bases sitting between them. CDR3 length: 14 amino acids. Germline V gene data show CDR1 as GTSNPN and CDR2 as SVGIG (reference sequence). The CDR3 DNA reads TGTGCCTGGTCGAGGAGGGTAGGAGGCACTGAAGCTTTCTTT. It codes for CAWSRRVGGTEAFF. The variable domain in full, with the rest retrieved from reference TRBV30 and TRBJ1-1, is SQTIHQWPATLVQPVGSPLSLECTVEGTSNPNLYWYRQAAGRGLQLLFYSVGIGQISSEVPQNLSASRPQDRQFILSSKKLLLSDSGFYLCAWSRRVGGTEAFFGQGTRLTVV.

The rearrangement joins TRBV18 to TRBJ2-6; 11 bases are a match to TRBD2. The J segment lost 2 bases and the V segment lost 2 bases, leaving 8 bases of the junction unmatched. CDR1 KGHSH and CDR2 LQKENI come from the germline V gene. The CDR3 covers 19 residues. CDR3 DNA sequence: TGTGCCAGCTCACCAGACATGATAGCGGGAGGGCCTGGGGCCAACGTCCTGACTTTC. Its translation: CASSPDMIAGGPGANVLTF.

The rearrangement joins TRBV30 to TRBJ1-1; D is possibly TRBD1 (5 bases). The germline V gene has CDR1 GTSNPN and CDR2 SVGIG (reference sequence). Deletions cut 1 base from V and 10 bases from J, with 19 bases between. This CDR3 contains 14 residues. The CDR3 here is CAWSGSPLQDPAFF. The CDR3 region has the DNA TGTGCCTGGAGTGGCTCGCCCCTACAGGACCCAGCTTTCTTT.

This clone turned up a few times. The V gene is TRBV25-1, the J gene TRBJ2-3; 13 bases are a match to TRBD2. The V and J ends lost 4 bases and 2 bases, in that order; junction bases with no gene match: 6. The CDR3 is made up of 17 amino acids. Germline CDR1 reads MGHDK; CDR2 reads SYGVNS. CDR3 loop: CASSGLGLAGHTDTQYF. The CDR3 DNA is TGTGCCAGCAGTGGTCTGGGACTAGCGGGACACACAGATACGCAGTATTTT.

This clone was observed a few times. V usage is TRBV10-3 and J usage is TRBJ1-4; a possible D gene is TRBD1 (6 bases). V lost 9 bases and J 6 bases, leaving 14 bases between the germline ends. This CDR3 has 13 amino acids. Germline-derived CDR1 and CDR2 are ENHRY and SYGVKD. In nucleotides, the CDR3 is TGTGCCATGAAGGGACACGTCGATGAAAAACTGTTTTTT. This encodes CAMKGHVDEKLFF.

The gene calls are TRBV7-6 and TRBJ2-5; the match to TRBD1 covers 7 bases. The CDR3 has 14 amino acids. Trimming at V came to 1 base and at J to 6 bases, leaving 5 bases not matched to a gene. Germline CDR1 and CDR2: SGHVS and FNYEAQ. CDR3 protein: CASSLEGAQKTQYF. CDR3 sequence (DNA): TGTGCCAGCAGCTTAGAGGGGGCGCAGAAGACCCAGTACTTC. Full variable domain (remainder filled in from reference TRBV7-6 and TRBJ2-5): GAGVSQSPRYKVTKRGQDVALRCDPISGHVSLYWYRQALGQGPEFLTYFNYEAQQDKSGLPNDRFSAERPEGSISTLTIQRTEQRDSAMYRCASSLEGAQKTQYFGPGTRLLVL.

This sequence joins TRBV9 and TRBJ2-3, with 7 nucleotides matching TRBD2. CDR1 and CDR2 (germline): SGDLS, YYNGEE. The V and J ends lost 3 bases and 0 bases, in that order; junction bases with no gene match: 4. The CDR3 is 15 amino acids. The CDR3 DNA sequence: TGTGCCAGCAGCGGCGACGGGGGGAGCACAGATACGCAGTATTTT. Its translation: CASSGDGGSTDTQYF.

The count of this clone is one. This chain joins TRBV28 and TRBJ1-5; 7 nucleotides align to TRBD1. Germline V gene lookup returns CDR1 MDHEN and CDR2 SYDVKM. CDR3 size: 15 residues. Trimming took 6 bases from V and 1 from J; bases not matched to a gene: 6. CDR3 residues: CASRLDRVSNQPQHF. The CDR3 DNA reads as TGTGCCAGCAGACTAGACAGGGTGAGCAATCAGCCCCAGCATTTT.

The V call is TRBV2, the J call TRBJ1-3; D ambiguous. Germline V gene lookup returns CDR1 SNHLY and CDR2 FYNNEI. The V and J ends lost 3 bases and 4 bases respectively, with 7 bases between them. The CDR3 is 13 residues long. The CDR3 region has the DNA TGTGCCAGCAGTGAGAGTATCGGAAACACCATATATTTT. Translation: CASSESIGNTIYF.

This sequence joins TRBV28 and TRBJ1-1, with 10 positions matching TRBD1. Germline V gene lookup returns CDR1 MDHEN and CDR2 SYDVKM. With 6 bases clipped from V and 5 bases from J, the junction kept 18 bases outside the gene matches. This CDR3 is built from 18 residues. The CDR3 region has the DNA TGTGCCAGCAGCCATGGACAGGACAGGGGGAGCAGAATTACTGAAGCTTTCTTT. Translating it yields CASSHGQDRGSRITEAFF.

This chain uses TRBV11-2 with TRBJ2-3, with D possibly being TRBD1 (5 bases). CDR1 and CDR2 (germline): SGHAT, FQNNGV. V lost 1 base and J lost 2, with 10 bases in between. CDR3 size: 15 residues. CDR3 sequence reads: CASSLAGHLTDTQYF. As DNA, the CDR3 is TGTGCCAGCAGCTTAGCCGGACATCTCACAGATACGCAGTATTTT.

V is TRBV6-5 and J is TRBJ1-1; TRBD1 might be the D (6 bases). Germline CDR1 is MNHEY and CDR2 is SVGAGI. This CDR3 is 15 amino acids long. Trimming pared 2 bases from V and 6 bases from J, leaving 16 bases between. The CDR3, as DNA: TGTGCCAGCAGTTACCGACAGGCTGAGTGGGCTGAAGCTTTCTTT. Its protein is CASSYRQAEWAEAFF.

V is TRBV7-2 and J is TRBJ1-2; no firm D call. CDR3 length equals 15 residues. Germline V gene lookup returns CDR1 SGHTA and CDR2 FQGNSA. Deletions cut 4 bases from V and 4 bases from J, with 16 bases between. The CDR3 protein is CASSSPATTFYGYTF. The CDR3 bases are TGTGCCAGCAGCTCGCCTGCGACAACCTTCTATGGCTACACCTTC.

The chain recombines TRBV28 with TRBJ1-3; D unresolved. V was cut by 11 bases and J by 0 bases, with 8 bases left in between. The CDR3 contains 12 residues. Per the germline V gene, CDR1 is MDHEN and CDR2 is SYDVKM. Here the CDR3 reads CASSLSGNTIYF. The CDR3 DNA reads as TGTGCCTCCTCACTCTCTGGAAACACCATATATTTT.

This rearrangement joins TRBV19 to TRBJ1-2, with 12 bases aligning to TRBD1. J lost 7 bases, V lost 5 bases, and 5 bases had no gene match. Germline V gene sequence: CDR1 LNHDA, CDR2 SQIVND (reference sequence). CDR3 length: 14 residues. CDR3 sequence: CASSLGQGARGYTF. The CDR3 nucleotides are TGTGCCAGTAGTCTGGGACAGGGGGCGCGTGGCTACACCTTC.

The chain employs TRBV15 and TRBJ2-5, with a tentative D call TRBD2 (5 bases). The CDR3 extends over 14 amino acids. V gave up 3 bases and J gave up 2 bases, with 10 bases separating them. Per germline, CDR1 LNHNV and CDR2 YYDKDF (reference sequence). Written as DNA, the CDR3 is TGTGCCACCAGCAGTCGGCGGGCGCAAGAGACCCAGTACTTC. It encodes CATSSRRAQETQYF.

V is TRBV14 and J is TRBJ2-7; 7 bases agree with TRBD1. V dropped 4 bases and J dropped 4; count of bases not matched to a gene: 7. The CDR3 sequence is 14 residues long. Germline V gene lookup returns CDR1 SGHDN and CDR2 FVKESK. DNA of the CDR3: TGTGCCAGCAGCCTCCAGACAGGGAAGTACGAGCAGTACTTC. Translation: CASSLQTGKYEQYF.

The sample holds one count of this clone. The chain carries TRBV6-6 and TRBJ2-1; TRBD2 matches at 11 bases. Trimming took 6 bases from V and 6 from J; bases not matched to a gene: 7. The CDR3 has 15 amino acids. CDR1 is MNHNY and CDR2 is SVGAGI in the germline V gene (reference sequence). In DNA, the CDR3 is TGTGCCAGCAGCCTACTCGGGACTAGCGGCAATGAGCAGTTCTTC. Translated, it gives CASSLLGTSGNEQFF.

The chain carries TRBV5-5 and TRBJ1-5, with D uncertain. The V end lost 4 bases, the J end lost 3 bases, and 14 bases lay between the germline ends. CDR3 length: 15 residues. The germline CDR1 and CDR2 sequences are SGHKS and YYEKEE (reference sequence). CDR3: CASSPWSQSNQPQHF. CDR3 bases: TGTGCCAGCAGCCCCTGGTCACAGTCCAATCAGCCCCAGCATTTT.